This TCR beta chain is from a study of T cell responses to AZD1222 COVID-19 vaccine. General study results and limits: Only a handful of AZD1222 recipients tested seropositive at baseline.

Notes on this clone: Its matching antigen is unknown.

In germline, CDR1 is MGHRA, CDR2 YSYEKL. The CDR3 has 18 residues. V lost 1 base, J lost 1 base, and 14 bases lay in between. Here immunoSEQ multiplex PCR was the method, and the copy in TCRdb shows in-frame clones only, minus some. Here the sample spans 120,000 or so clones, 80% to 95% being singletons. This TCR came from an adult in good health. The source was peripheral blood, collected on day 0 of AZD1222 vaccination. This sequence joins TRBV4-1 and TRBJ2-6; D remains ambiguous. The CDR3 nucleotides are TGCGCCAGCAGCCAAGGGATGCAGGTTCTTTCTGGGGCCAACGTCCTGACTTTC. This translates into CASSQGMQVLSGANVLTF.